The 21 T cell receptor beta chains listed next were all sequenced from one sample in a study of blood T cell repertoires in COVID-19. Measured with immunoSEQ multiplex PCR; TCRdb has only the in-frame clones, and not every one. The table shows about 67,000 clones, with roughly nine tenths occurring only once. The sequencing input was peripheral blood. The receptor source for this set is a man in his fifties with active COVID-19.

The V gene is TRBV2, the J gene TRBJ1-2, with D perhaps matching TRBD1 (6 bases). Trimming stripped 4 bases from V and 0 bases from J, with 18 bases between. The CDR3 contains 17 residues. Germline-derived CDR1 and CDR2 are SNHLY and FYNNEI. The CDR3 DNA reads as TGTGCCAGCAGTGGTTGGGAAGGGGGTTTTGCTAACTATGGCTACACCTTC. Translated, it gives CASSGWEGGFANYGYTF.

DNA of the CDR3: TGTGCCAGCAGCCTGACAGGGTTCACAGATACGCAGTATTTT. Its translation is CASSLTGFTDTQYF. The genes are TRBV6-6 and TRBJ2-3; 7 nucleotides match TRBD1. CDR1 is MNHNY, CDR2 SVGAGI, per germline (reference sequence). This CDR3 has 14 residues. V was pared by 6 bases and J by 2 bases, with 5 bases of the junction left unmatched.

The chain combines TRBV6-5 with TRBJ2-7; 12 nucleotides agree with TRBD2. CDR1 is MNHEY and CDR2 is SVGAGI in the germline V gene. The CDR3 is 16 amino acids. The V segment lost 4 bases and the J segment 5 bases; nucleotides outside the gene matches: 9. The chain's CDR3 is CASSSQRTSGGNEQYF. For the CDR3, the DNA is TGTGCCAGCAGTTCCCAACGTACTAGCGGGGGGAACGAGCAGTACTTC.

This chain connects TRBV30 to TRBJ2-1, with 9 positions matching TRBD1. The CDR3 is 12 residues long. V gave up 7 bases and J gave up 10 bases; unmatched junction bases: 8. Germline loops: CDR1 GTSNPN, CDR2 SVGIG (reference sequence). Here the CDR3 reads CASHRGHYEQFF. CDR3 bases: TGTGCCTCTCACAGGGGGCATTACGAGCAGTTCTTC.

V and J are TRBV7-2 and TRBJ2-7, with TRBD2 matching over 7 bases. In germline, CDR1 is SGHTA, CDR2 FQGNSA. This CDR3 comprises 16 residues. V was pared by 5 bases and J by 4 bases, with 14 bases of the junction left unmatched. This CDR3 reads CASSRSHSGAPYEQYF. In nucleotides, the CDR3 is TGTGCCAGCAGCCGTTCGCACAGCGGGGCCCCTTACGAGCAGTACTTC.

This chain links TRBV7-9 with TRBJ1-6; the match to TRBD1 covers 7 bases. V lost 5 bases to trimming and J lost 10 bases; unmatched junction nucleotides: 5. This CDR3 contains 13 residues. The germline gives CDR1 SEHNR, CDR2 FQNEAQ (reference sequence). In DNA form, the CDR3 reads TGTGCCAGCAGCACCCTGACAGGGTCACCCCTCCACTTT. Its protein is CASSTLTGSPLHF.

The chain carries TRBV7-3 and TRBJ2-2; 8 bases align to TRBD2. The V and J ends lost 5 bases and 6 bases, in that order; junction bases with no gene match: 8. This CDR3 contains 15 residues. The germline V gene has CDR1 SGHTA and CDR2 FQGTGA. CDR3 amino acids: CASSPHGGGPGELFF. CDR3 DNA sequence: TGTGCCAGCAGCCCCCATGGCGGGGGGCCCGGGGAGCTGTTTTTT.

The V gene is TRBV6-5, the J gene TRBJ2-3, with D uncertain. Deletions cut 8 bases from V and 2 bases from J, with 11 bases between. Germline CDR1 reads MNHEY; CDR2 reads SVGAGI. This CDR3 contains 13 residues. In nucleotides, the CDR3 is TGTGCCAGCCGGAGCGTAATCACAGATACGCAGTATTTT. This encodes CASRSVITDTQYF.

The chain recombines TRBV27 with TRBJ1-4, with a tentative D call TRBD1 (6 bases). Trimming took off 5 bases at V and 4 bases at J, with 8 bases between the two ends. This CDR3 comprises 13 residues. From germline, CDR1 is MNHEY and CDR2 SMNVEV (reference sequence). CDR3 in DNA: TGTGCCAGCAGTCGGACAGTTAATGAAAAACTGTTTTTT. This gives the protein CASSRTVNEKLFF. Together with reference TRBV27 and TRBJ1-4, the CDR3 gives the full variable domain: EAQVTQNPRYLITVTGKKLTVTCSQNMNHEYMSWYRQDPGLGLRQIYYSMNVEVTDKGDVPEGYKVSRKEKRNFPLILESPSPNQTSLYFCASSRTVNEKLFFGSGTQLSVL.

This chain joins TRBV7-9 and TRBJ1-2; 7 bases match TRBD1. The length of the CDR3 is 14 residues. J lost 3 bases, V lost 3 bases, and 4 bases had no gene match. CDR1 SEHNR and CDR2 FQNEAQ come from the germline V gene (reference sequence). DNA of the CDR3: TGTGCCAGCAGCTTCCCGGGACAGCACTATGGCTACACCTTC. This encodes CASSFPGQHYGYTF. Supplemented by reference TRBV7-9 and TRBJ1-2, the full variable domain reads DTGVSQNPRHKITKRGQNVTFRCDPISEHNRLYWYRQTLGQGPEFLTYFQNEAQLEKSRLLSDRFSAERPKGSFSTLEIQRTEQGDSAMYLCASSFPGQHYGYTFGSGTRLTVV.

The chain carries TRBV6-5 and TRBJ2-7, with TRBD1 matching 7 bases. CDR3 length equals 14 residues. The V gene's germline CDR1 is MNHEY and CDR2 SVGAGI. Trimming took 2 bases from V and 2 from J; bases not matched to a gene: 3. CDR3 nucleotides: TGTGCCAGCAGTTACGTCCAGGGGGCCTACGAGCAGTACTTC. Protein product: CASSYVQGAYEQYF.

The chain is built from TRBV7-8 and TRBJ1-1; 10 bases line up with TRBD1. The germline V gene has CDR1 SGHVS and CDR2 FQNEAQ. This CDR3 spans 15 amino acids. V lost 1 base and J lost 4; bases outside the gene matches: 3. The chain's CDR3 is CASSLGDRGSTEAFF. In nucleotides, the CDR3 is TGTGCCAGCAGCTTAGGGGACAGGGGTAGCACTGAAGCTTTCTTT.

The chain links TRBV5-5 to TRBJ2-5; 7 positions agree with TRBD1. Per the germline V gene, CDR1 is SGHKS and CDR2 is YYEKEE (reference sequence). Unmatched junction bases numbered 5, after V lost 4 bases and J lost 2 bases. The CDR3 extends over 14 amino acids. DNA of the CDR3: TGTGCCAGCAGCGAGGGACAGATACAAGAGACCCAGTACTTC. Its translation: CASSEGQIQETQYF.

The chain uses TRBV18 and TRBJ2-3; unclear D gene. CDR3 size: 15 residues. The V end was cut by 1 base, the J end by 4 bases, with 12 bases between. Per germline, CDR1 KGHSH and CDR2 LQKENI. Here the CDR3 reads CASSPRHSGADTQYF. The CDR3 DNA is TGTGCCAGCTCACCACGGCATAGTGGAGCAGATACGCAGTATTTT.

This chain uses TRBV10-3 with TRBJ2-7; the match to TRBD2 covers 9 bases. The V gene's germline CDR1 is ENHRY and CDR2 SYGVKD. Germline trimming cut 6 bases from V and 12 bases from J; bases unmatched to any gene: 6. The CDR3 length is 11 residues. The CDR3 DNA reads TGTGCCATCAGGATTGGGACTAGCATGTACTTC. It encodes CAIRIGTSMYF.

This clone was picked up one time. The chain employs TRBV19 and TRBJ2-1, with D perhaps matching TRBD2 (5 bases). The germline CDR1 and CDR2 sequences are LNHDA and SQIVND (reference sequence). The CDR3 sequence is 16 residues long. V was pared by 8 bases and J by 3 bases, with 20 bases between. The DNA for the CDR3 is TGTGCCAGTCAAAACTTAGCGAGGAAAAGCTACAATGAGCAGTTCTTC. It is translated as CASQNLARKSYNEQFF.

The chain has TRBV7-2 and TRBJ1-3; unclear D gene. This CDR3 region has 14 residues. Germline V lookup: CDR1 SGHTA, CDR2 FQGNSA. V was shortened by 6 bases and J by 2 bases, with 11 bases between the two germline ends. CDR3 bases: TGTGCCAGCAGGGATGGCCAGGCTGGAAACACCATATATTTT. This gives the protein CASRDGQAGNTIYF. The variable domain in full, completed from reference TRBV7-2 and TRBJ1-3, reads GAGVSQSPSNKVTEKGKDVELRCDPISGHTALYWYRQSLGQGLEFLIYFQGNSAPDKSGLPSDRFSAERTGGSVSTLTIQRTQQEDSAVYLCASRDGQAGNTIYFGEGSWLTVV.

Here the CDR3 DNA reads TGTGCCAGCAGCTTCAGGGGGCGCTTCGGGTACGAGCAGTACTTC. As protein: CASSFRGRFGYEQYF. The chain links TRBV11-3 to TRBJ2-7; 8 bases map to TRBD1. V lost 3 bases, J lost 4 bases, and 8 bases stayed unmatched. Germline assignment: CDR1 SGHNT and CDR2 YENEEA. The CDR3 has 15 residues.

The V gene is TRBV11-3, the J gene TRBJ2-1; TRBD2 matches at 9 bases. The CDR3 extends over 15 amino acids. From germline, CDR1 is SGHNT and CDR2 YENEEA. Losses at the gene ends were 3 bases for V and 9 bases for J; bases not matched to a gene: 9. CDR3 sequence reads: CASSFRLAGSSEQFF. The CDR3, as DNA: TGTGCCAGCAGCTTTCGGCTAGCGGGGTCGTCTGAGCAGTTCTTC.

The chain carries TRBV5-4 and TRBJ2-5; 15 nucleotides align to TRBD2. V was clipped by 3 bases and J by 5 bases; unmatched bases: 5. This CDR3 has 16 amino acids. Germline V gives CDR1 SGHNT, CDR2 YYREEE (reference sequence). The CDR3 loop reads CASSSGLAGGSETQYF. As DNA, the CDR3 is TGTGCCAGCAGCTCGGGACTAGCGGGGGGTAGTGAGACCCAGTACTTC.

As DNA, the CDR3 is TGTGCCAGCAGCTTAGGTCCTTTCTCCTACGAGCAGTACTTC. Encoded protein: CASSLGPFSYEQYF. The genes are TRBV7-9 and TRBJ2-7, with D unresolved. The CDR3 runs to 14 residues. The V and J ends lost 1 base and 0 bases respectively, with 7 bases between them. CDR1 and CDR2 from the germline V gene are SEHNR and FQNEAQ (reference sequence).